The 19 T cell receptor beta chains below all came from one sample that was sequenced in a study of blood T cell repertoires in COVID-19. TCRdb keeps only in-frame clones here, not all; method: immunoSEQ multiplex PCR. The sample contains fewer than 350,000 clones, around 87% of which appear only once. Sequences were obtained from peripheral blood. These receptors originate from a woman aged 45-59 years who had recovered from COVID-19.

In its sample, this clone was seen many times. The chain uses TRBV19 and TRBJ2-7; D is perhaps TRBD1 (6 bases). This CDR3 spans 14 amino acids. Trimming cost V 3 bases and J 0 bases, with 9 bases left between them. The germline V gene has CDR1 LNHDA and CDR2 SQIVND (reference sequence). The DNA for the CDR3 is TGTGCCAGTAGTATGACAGGAAGCTCCTACGAGCAGTACTTC. It translates to CASSMTGSSYEQYF.

The gene calls are TRBV28 and TRBJ2-1; 7 positions agree with TRBD2. The CDR3 has 16 residues. Germline CDR1 reads MDHEN; CDR2 reads SYDVKM. The V segment lost 5 bases and the J segment 4 bases; nucleotides outside the gene matches: 11. The CDR3 region has the DNA TGTGCCAGCAGTACCCCCCACCTAGCGGATTACAATGAGCAGTTCTTC. Amino acids: CASSTPHLADYNEQFF.

The chain joins TRBV19 to TRBJ2-2; 7 positions agree with TRBD1. The germline gives CDR1 LNHDA, CDR2 SQIVND (reference sequence). Trimming removed 7 bases from V and 4 bases from J; junction bases left unmatched: 12. The length of the CDR3 is 16 residues. The CDR3 sequence is CASTPPYGTATGELFF. CDR3 sequence (DNA): TGTGCCAGTACCCCACCATACGGGACAGCCACCGGGGAGCTGTTTTTT. Complete variable domain (other parts from reference TRBV19 and TRBJ2-2): DGGITQSPKYLFRKEGQNVTLSCEQNLNHDAMYWYRQDPGQGLRLIYYSQIVNDFQKGDIAEGYSVSREKKESFPLTVTSAQKNPTAFYLCASTPPYGTATGELFFGEGSRLTVL.

The rearrangement joins TRBV2 to TRBJ2-1, with D possibly TRBD1 on 6 matching bases. From germline, CDR1 is SNHLY and CDR2 FYNNEI. The CDR3 totals 14 residues. V lost 3 bases to trimming and J lost 9 bases, with 15 bases between them. CDR3 sequence: CASSEGRGIGEQFF. The CDR3 DNA reads as TGTGCCAGCAGTGAGGGCAGGGGTATAGGTGAGCAGTTCTTC.

This clone has just one count. V and J are TRBV28 and TRBJ1-5; D call uncertain. This CDR3 is built from 18 residues. CDR1 MDHEN and CDR2 SYDVKM come from the germline V gene. Trimming removed 2 bases at V and 0 bases at J, with 17 bases between. The CDR3 nucleotides are TGTGCCAGCAGTTTAACCGGGGAAGGGAGATATAGCAATCAGCCCCAGCATTTT. Translation gives CASSLTGEGRYSNQPQHF. Combining the CDR3 with reference TRBV28 and TRBJ1-5 gives the whole variable domain DVKVTQSSRYLVKRTGEKVFLECVQDMDHENMFWYRQDPGLGLRLIYFSYDVKMKEKGDIPEGYSVSREKKERFSLILESASTNQTSMYLCASSLTGEGRYSNQPQHFGDGTRLSIL.

The V gene is TRBV18, the J gene TRBJ2-5; 10 bases agree with TRBD2. Germline CDR1 reads KGHSH; CDR2 reads LQKENI. The V gene end was trimmed by 2 bases and the J gene end by 4 bases; junction bases not matched to a gene: 1. The CDR3 has 14 amino acids. The CDR3 DNA is TGTGCCAGCTCACCAAGCGGGGGGGCAGAGACCCAGTACTTC. Amino acid sequence: CASSPSGGAETQYF.

The chain carries TRBV19 and TRBJ2-3; TRBD1 might be the D (5 bases). Trimming left V 4 bases short and J 5 bases short, with 16 bases between. This CDR3 comprises 15 residues. The germline gives CDR1 LNHDA, CDR2 SQIVND (reference sequence). The CDR3 region has the DNA TGTGCCAGTAGTACAAGGACACAATTAGGAGATACGCAGTATTTT. Translation gives CASSTRTQLGDTQYF.

V usage is TRBV6-4 and J usage is TRBJ2-1, with 11 bases that match TRBD2. The CDR3 extends over 18 amino acids. J gave up 4 bases and V 6 bases, and 14 bases lay outside the gene matches. Looked up from germline, CDR1 is MRHNA and CDR2 is SNTAGT. CDR3 DNA sequence: TGTGCCAGCAGCCCGGATAGCGGGAGGGTCGGTAATTACAATGAGCAGTTCTTC. Its translation is CASSPDSGRVGNYNEQFF.

The V and J genes are TRBV28 and TRBJ2-7; the D is unclear. Germline V gives CDR1 MDHEN, CDR2 SYDVKM. V lost 3 bases and J 7 bases, leaving 7 bases between the germline ends. This CDR3 contains 11 residues. The CDR3 loop is CASSFGNEQYF. The CDR3 DNA reads TGTGCCAGCAGTTTCGGTAATGAGCAGTACTTC. Complete variable domain (other parts from reference TRBV28 and TRBJ2-7): DVKVTQSSRYLVKRTGEKVFLECVQDMDHENMFWYRQDPGLGLRLIYFSYDVKMKEKGDIPEGYSVSREKKERFSLILESASTNQTSMYLCASSFGNEQYFGPGTRLTVT.

The count of this clone is one. The chain combines TRBV9 with TRBJ2-7, with a weak D call TRBD1 (6 bases). The V and J ends lost 3 bases and 3 bases respectively, with 13 bases between them. This CDR3 spans 14 amino acids. Germline CDR1 is SGDLS and CDR2 is YYNGEE. The CDR3 coding sequence is TGTGCCAGCAGCGCGACCGGGACAATCTACGAGCAGTACTTC. This gives the protein CASSATGTIYEQYF.

V and J are TRBV7-2 and TRBJ2-3, with D maybe TRBD2 (6 bases). Trimming left V 5 bases short and J 2 bases short, with 17 bases between. The CDR3 loop spans 16 amino acids. Germline V lookup: CDR1 SGHTA, CDR2 FQGNSA. The CDR3 sequence: CASSHPREPYTDTQYF. CDR3 nucleotides: TGTGCCAGCAGCCACCCCCGGGAGCCCTACACAGATACGCAGTATTTT.

CDR3 residues: CASSLNSGRETQYF. CDR3 nucleotides: TGTGCCAGCAGCTTAAATAGCGGGAGGGAGACCCAGTACTTC. The rearrangement joins TRBV7-6 to TRBJ2-5; 10 bases match TRBD2. J was trimmed by 5 bases and V by 2 bases; bases with no gene match: 2. The germline gives CDR1 SGHVS, CDR2 FNYEAQ. The CDR3 spans 14 residues. The full variable domain, with the rest looked up from reference TRBV7-6 and TRBJ2-5, is GAGVSQSPRYKVTKRGQDVALRCDPISGHVSLYWYRQALGQGPEFLTYFNYEAQQDKSGLPNDRFSAERPEGSISTLTIQRTEQRDSAMYRCASSLNSGRETQYFGPGTRLLVL.

The chain recombines TRBV4-1 with TRBJ2-1; TRBD1 aligns across 7 bases. In germline, CDR1 is MGHRA, CDR2 YSYEKL. The trim removed 0 bases at V and 0 bases at J, leaving 2 bases unmatched. This CDR3 is 16 amino acids long. CDR3 loop: CASSQDWDSSYNEQFF. The CDR3 coding sequence is TGCGCCAGCAGCCAAGATTGGGACAGCTCCTACAATGAGCAGTTCTTC.

V and J are TRBV28 and TRBJ1-2; D perhaps matches TRBD1 (6 bases). V lost 5 bases and J 0 bases, leaving 13 bases between the germline ends. The V gene's germline CDR1 is MDHEN and CDR2 SYDVKM. This CDR3 has 15 residues. The CDR3 reads CASSGGQPANYGYTF. CDR3 coding DNA: TGTGCCAGCAGTGGCGGACAGCCCGCTAACTATGGCTACACCTTC.

This clone was seen only a few times. V gene TRBV5-5 combines with J gene TRBJ2-7, with 9 bases lining up with TRBD1. The CDR3 runs 14 residues. V gave up 4 bases and J gave up 5 bases; unmatched junction bases: 7. In germline, CDR1 is SGHKS, CDR2 YYEKEE (reference sequence). CDR3 DNA sequence: TGTGCCAGCAGCCCACCCCGGGACAGGGACGAGCAGTACTTC. Amino acid sequence: CASSPPRDRDEQYF.

This CDR3 reads CAVTGDQETQYF. For the CDR3, the DNA is TGTGCCGTTACAGGGGACCAAGAGACCCAGTACTTC. The gene calls are TRBV10-3 and TRBJ2-5; TRBD1 matches at 7 bases. Germline loops: CDR1 ENHRY, CDR2 SYGVKD. The CDR3 totals 12 residues. Germline trimming cut 11 bases from V and 0 bases from J; bases unmatched to any gene: 3.

This clone appeared a single time. This chain links TRBV29-1 with TRBJ2-7; D call uncertain. Trimming shortened V by 5 bases and J by 3 bases, and 14 bases separated the two germline ends. This CDR3 region has 13 residues. CDR1 and CDR2 from the germline V gene are SQVTM and ANQGSEA. Written as DNA, the CDR3 is TGCAGCGTTTCTCCCGCGTCATTCTACGAGCAGTACTTC. It codes for CSVSPASFYEQYF.

The V call is TRBV24-1, the J call TRBJ2-1, with 7 bases that match TRBD2. Germline V lookup: CDR1 KGHDR, CDR2 SFDVKD. Trimming removed 5 bases from V and 7 bases from J; junction bases left unmatched: 10. CDR3 size: 15 residues. The CDR3 DNA follows: TGTGCCACCAGTGTGGCGGGGGATGGGCGTAATGAGCAGTTCTTC. Translating gives CATSVAGDGRNEQFF.

Here the CDR3 reads CASSELVSGGYNEQFF. The CDR3 DNA reads as TGCGCCAGCAGTGAACTCGTTAGCGGGGGATACAATGAGCAGTTCTTC. This rearrangement joins TRBV10-2 to TRBJ2-1; TRBD2 agrees at 9 bases. Germline V gene lookup returns CDR1 WSHSY and CDR2 SAAADI. With 3 bases clipped from V and 4 bases from J, the junction kept 7 bases outside the gene matches. The CDR3 has 16 amino acids.